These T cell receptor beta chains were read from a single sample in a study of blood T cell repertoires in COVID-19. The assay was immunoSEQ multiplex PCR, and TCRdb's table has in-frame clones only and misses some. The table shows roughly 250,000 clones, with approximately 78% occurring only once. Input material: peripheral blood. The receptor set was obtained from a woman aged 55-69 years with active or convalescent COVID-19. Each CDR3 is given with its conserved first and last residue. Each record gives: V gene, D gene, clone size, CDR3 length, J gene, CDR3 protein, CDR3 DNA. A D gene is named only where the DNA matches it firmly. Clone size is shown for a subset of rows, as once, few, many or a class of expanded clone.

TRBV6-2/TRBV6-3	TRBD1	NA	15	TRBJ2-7	CASSPTGSLGYEQYF	TGTGCCAGCAGTCCGACAGGGAGTTTGGGTTACGAGCAGTACTTC
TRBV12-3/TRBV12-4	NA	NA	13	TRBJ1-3	CASWTESGNTIYF	TGTGCCAGCTGGACAGAGTCTGGAAACACCATATATTTT
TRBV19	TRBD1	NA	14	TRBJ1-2	CASKGQGLNYGYTF	TGTGCCAGTAAAGGACAGGGGTTAAACTATGGCTACACCTTC
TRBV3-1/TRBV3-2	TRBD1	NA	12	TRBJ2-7	CASSWDSYEQYF	TGTGCCAGCAGCTGGGACAGCTACGAGCAGTACTTC
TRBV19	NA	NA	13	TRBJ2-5	CASSIRDQETQYF	TGTGCCAGTAGTATCCGGGACCAAGAGACCCAGTACTTC
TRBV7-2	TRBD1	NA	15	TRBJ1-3	CASSFEGAIWNTIYF	TGTGCCAGCAGCTTCGAGGGGGCCATATGGAACACCATATATTTT
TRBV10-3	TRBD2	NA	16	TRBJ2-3	CAITTTSGGALATQYF	TGTGCCATCACCACGACTAGCGGGGGGGCTCTTGCCACGCAGTATTTT
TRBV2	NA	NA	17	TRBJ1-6	CASRRTQIKPNNSPLHF	TGTGCCAGCAGAAGGACACAAATCAAGCCAAATAATTCACCCCTCCACTTT
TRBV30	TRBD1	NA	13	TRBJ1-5	CAWTQGWNQPQHF	TGTGCCTGGACACAGGGGTGGAATCAGCCCCAGCATTTT
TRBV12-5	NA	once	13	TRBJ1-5	CASGSQAGQPQHF	TGTGCTAGTGGTTCACAGGCCGGTCAGCCCCAGCATTTT
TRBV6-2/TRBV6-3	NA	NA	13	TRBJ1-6	CASSSPGSPPLHF	TGTGCCAGCAGTTCCCCAGGTTCGCCACCCCTCCACTTT
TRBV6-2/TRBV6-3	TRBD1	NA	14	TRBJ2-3	CASSLTGGTDTQYF	TGTGCCAGCAGCTTGACAGGGGGCACAGATACGCAGTATTTT
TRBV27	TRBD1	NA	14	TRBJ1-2	CASSLSGQATRYTF	TGTGCCAGCAGCCTTTCCGGACAGGCTACGCGCTACACCTTC
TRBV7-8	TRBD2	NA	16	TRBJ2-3	CASSVGTSGVTDTQYF	TGTGCCAGCAGCGTCGGGACTAGCGGGGTCACAGATACGCAGTATTTT
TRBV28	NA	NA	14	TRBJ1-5	CASSLGGANQPQHF	TGTGCCAGCAGTTTGGGGGGGGCCAATCAGCCCCAGCATTTT
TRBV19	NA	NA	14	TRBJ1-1	CASSWGGVNTEAFF	TGTGCCAGCTCCTGGGGGGGTGTGAACACTGAAGCTTTCTTT
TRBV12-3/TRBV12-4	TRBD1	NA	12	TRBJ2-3	CASSFGTAPQYF	TGTGCCAGCAGTTTCGGGACAGCCCCCCAGTATTTT
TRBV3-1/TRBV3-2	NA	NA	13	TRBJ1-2	CASSQDEVGGYTF	TGTGCCAGCAGCCAAGACGAGGTCGGTGGCTACACCTTC
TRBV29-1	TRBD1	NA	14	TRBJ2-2	CSVGQQGDTGELFF	TGCAGCGTTGGTCAACAGGGGGACACCGGGGAGCTGTTTTTT
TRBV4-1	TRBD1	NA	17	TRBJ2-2	CPSSRPPGTGLPGELFF	TGCCCCAGCAGCCGACCCCCCGGGACAGGGTTACCCGGGGAGCTGTTTTTT
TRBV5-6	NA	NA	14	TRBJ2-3	CASSLAGFTDTQYF	TGTGCCAGCAGCTTGGCGGGGTTCACAGATACGCAGTATTTT
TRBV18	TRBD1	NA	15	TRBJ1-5	CASSPFGDRGQPQHF	TGTGCCAGCTCACCTTTCGGGGACAGGGGCCAGCCCCAGCATTTT
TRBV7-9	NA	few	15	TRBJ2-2	CASSLSALDLGELFF	TGTGCCAGCAGCTTAAGTGCACTAGATCTCGGGGAGCTGTTTTTT